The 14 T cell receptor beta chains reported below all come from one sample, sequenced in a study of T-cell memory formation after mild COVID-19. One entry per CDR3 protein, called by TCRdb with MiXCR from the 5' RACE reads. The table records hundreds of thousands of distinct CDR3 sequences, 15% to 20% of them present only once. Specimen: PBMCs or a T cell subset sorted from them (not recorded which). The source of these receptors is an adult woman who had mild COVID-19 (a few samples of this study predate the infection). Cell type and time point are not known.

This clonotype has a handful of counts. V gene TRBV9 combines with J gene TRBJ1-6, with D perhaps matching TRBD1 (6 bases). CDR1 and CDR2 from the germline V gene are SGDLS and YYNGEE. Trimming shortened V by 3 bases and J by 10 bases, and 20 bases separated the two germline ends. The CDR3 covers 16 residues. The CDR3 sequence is CASSAIGTPVGSPLHF. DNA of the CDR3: TGTGCCAGCAGCGCGATCGGGACACCGGTTGGGTCACCCCTCCACTTT.

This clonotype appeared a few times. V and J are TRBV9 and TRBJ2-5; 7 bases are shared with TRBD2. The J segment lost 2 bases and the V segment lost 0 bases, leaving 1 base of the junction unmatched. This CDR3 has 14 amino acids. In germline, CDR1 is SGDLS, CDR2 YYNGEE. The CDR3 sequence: CASSVAAGQETQYF. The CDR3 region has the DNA TGTGCCAGCAGCGTAGCAGCGGGGCAAGAGACCCAGTACTTC. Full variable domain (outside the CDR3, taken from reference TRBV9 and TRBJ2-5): DSGVTQTPKHLITATGQRVTLRCSPRSGDLSVYWYQQSLDQGLQFLIQYYNGEERAKGNILERFSAQQFPDLHSELNLSSLELGDSALYFCASSVAAGQETQYFGPGTRLLVL.

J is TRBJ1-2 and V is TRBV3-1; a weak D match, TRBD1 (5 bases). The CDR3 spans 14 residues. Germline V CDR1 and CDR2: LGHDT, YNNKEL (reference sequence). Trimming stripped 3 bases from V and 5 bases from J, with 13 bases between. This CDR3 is CASSHRDLRYGYTF. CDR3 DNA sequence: TGTGCCAGCAGCCACAGGGACCTGCGGTATGGCTACACCTTC.

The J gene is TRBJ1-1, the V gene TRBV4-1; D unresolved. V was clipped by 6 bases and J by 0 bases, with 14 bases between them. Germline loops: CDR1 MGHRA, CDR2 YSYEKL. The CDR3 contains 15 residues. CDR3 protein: CASRYASGMNTEAFF. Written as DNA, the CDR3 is TGCGCCAGCAGGTATGCCTCCGGAATGAACACTGAAGCTTTCTTT.

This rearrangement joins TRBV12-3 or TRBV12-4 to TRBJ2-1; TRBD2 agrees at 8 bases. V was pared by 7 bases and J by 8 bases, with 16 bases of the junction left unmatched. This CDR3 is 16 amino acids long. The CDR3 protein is CASTPLGGGRRDEQFF. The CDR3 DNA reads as TGTGCCAGCACCCCCCTGGGCGGGGGGAGACGGGATGAGCAGTTCTTC.

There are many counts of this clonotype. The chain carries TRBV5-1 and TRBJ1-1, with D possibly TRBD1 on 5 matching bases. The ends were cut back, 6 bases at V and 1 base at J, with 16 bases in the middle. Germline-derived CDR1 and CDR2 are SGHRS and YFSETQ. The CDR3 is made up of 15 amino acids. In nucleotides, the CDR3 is TGCGCCAGCAACAAACTGGGGGGGACGAACACTGAAGCTTTCTTT. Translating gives CASNKLGGTNTEAFF.

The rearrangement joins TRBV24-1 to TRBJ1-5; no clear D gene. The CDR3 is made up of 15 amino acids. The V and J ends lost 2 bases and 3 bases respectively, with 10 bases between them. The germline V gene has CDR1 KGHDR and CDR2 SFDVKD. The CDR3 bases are TGTGCCACCAGTGATTCTAGGCCGAACAATCAGCCCCAGCATTTT. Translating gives CATSDSRPNNQPQHF.

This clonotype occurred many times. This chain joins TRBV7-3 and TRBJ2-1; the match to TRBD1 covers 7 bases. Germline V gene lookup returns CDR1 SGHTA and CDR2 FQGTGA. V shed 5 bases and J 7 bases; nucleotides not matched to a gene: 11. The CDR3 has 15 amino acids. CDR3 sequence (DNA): TGTGCCAGCAGCCCGAGGGACAGCGGTCGGAATGAGCAGTTCTTC. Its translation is CASSPRDSGRNEQFF. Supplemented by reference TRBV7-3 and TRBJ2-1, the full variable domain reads GAGVSQTPSNKVTEKGKYVELRCDPISGHTALYWYRQSLGQGPEFLIYFQGTGAADDSGLPNDRFFAVRPEGSVSTLKIQRTERGDSAVYLCASSPRDSGRNEQFFGPGTRLTVL.

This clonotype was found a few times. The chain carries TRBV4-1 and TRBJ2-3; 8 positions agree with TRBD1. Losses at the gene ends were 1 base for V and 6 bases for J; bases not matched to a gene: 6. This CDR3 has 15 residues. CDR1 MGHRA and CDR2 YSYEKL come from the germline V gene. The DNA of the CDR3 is TGCGCCAGCAGCCAAGCGGGCAGGGGGCGTGATACGCAGTATTTT. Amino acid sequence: CASSQAGRGRDTQYF.

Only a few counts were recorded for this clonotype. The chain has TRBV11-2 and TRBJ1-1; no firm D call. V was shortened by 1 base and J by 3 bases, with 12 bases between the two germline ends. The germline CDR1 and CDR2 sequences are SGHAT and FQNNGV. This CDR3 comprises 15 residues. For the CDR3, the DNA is TGTGCCAGCAGCTTAGTTAATTGGGTTGACACTGAAGCTTTCTTT. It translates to CASSLVNWVDTEAFF.

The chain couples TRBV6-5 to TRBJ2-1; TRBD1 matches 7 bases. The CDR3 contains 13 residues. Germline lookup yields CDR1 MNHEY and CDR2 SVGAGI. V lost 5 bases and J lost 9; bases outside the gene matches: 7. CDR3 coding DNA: TGTGCCAGCAGTACGACAGGGCTTGGTGAGCAGTTCTTC. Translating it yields CASSTTGLGEQFF.

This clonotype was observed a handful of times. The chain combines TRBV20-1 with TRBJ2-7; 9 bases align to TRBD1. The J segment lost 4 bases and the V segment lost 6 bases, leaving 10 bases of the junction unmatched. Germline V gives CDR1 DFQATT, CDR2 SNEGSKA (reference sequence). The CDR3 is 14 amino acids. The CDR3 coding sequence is TGCAGTGCCAAAGGGGAGGACAGGGGATACGAGCAGTACTTC. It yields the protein CSAKGEDRGYEQYF.

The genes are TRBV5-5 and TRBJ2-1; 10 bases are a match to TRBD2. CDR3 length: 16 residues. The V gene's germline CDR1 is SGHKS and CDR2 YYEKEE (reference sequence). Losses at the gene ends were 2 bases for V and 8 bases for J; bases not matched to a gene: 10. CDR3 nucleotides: TGTGCCAGCAGCTTAGAGAGCGGGAGGGCCAGCGATGAGCAGTTCTTC. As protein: CASSLESGRASDEQFF.

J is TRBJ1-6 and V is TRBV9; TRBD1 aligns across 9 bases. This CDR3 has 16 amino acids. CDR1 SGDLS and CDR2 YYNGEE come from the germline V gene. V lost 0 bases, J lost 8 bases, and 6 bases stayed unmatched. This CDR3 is CASSVGGTGWDSPLHF. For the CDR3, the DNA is TGTGCCAGCAGCGTAGGGGGGACAGGGTGGGATTCACCCCTCCACTTT.